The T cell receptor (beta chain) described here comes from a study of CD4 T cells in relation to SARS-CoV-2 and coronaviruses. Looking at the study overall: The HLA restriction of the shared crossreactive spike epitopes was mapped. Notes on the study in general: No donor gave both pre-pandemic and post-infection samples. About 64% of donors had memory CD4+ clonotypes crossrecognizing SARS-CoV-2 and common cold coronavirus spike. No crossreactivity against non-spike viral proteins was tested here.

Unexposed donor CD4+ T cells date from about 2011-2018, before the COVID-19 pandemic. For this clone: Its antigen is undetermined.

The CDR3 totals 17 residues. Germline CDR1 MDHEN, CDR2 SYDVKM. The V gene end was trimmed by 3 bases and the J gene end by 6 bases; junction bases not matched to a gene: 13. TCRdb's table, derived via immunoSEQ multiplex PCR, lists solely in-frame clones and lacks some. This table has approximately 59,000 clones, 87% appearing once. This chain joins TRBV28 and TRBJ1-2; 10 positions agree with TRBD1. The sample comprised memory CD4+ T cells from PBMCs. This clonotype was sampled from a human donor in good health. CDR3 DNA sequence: TGTGCCAGCAGTTTGGCGGGTGAGACAGGGGGCAGGAATGGCTACACCTTC. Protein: CASSLAGETGGRNGYTF.